These T cell receptor beta chains were read from a single sample in a study of shared clonotypes between healthy human individuals. Libraries were prepared by immunoSEQ multiplex PCR; TCRdb keeps only in-frame clonotypes and omits some of them. The sample lists roughly 1.5 million clones, approximately 98% seen once, with about 0.4% in the top ten. The sequenced material came from naive CD4+ T cells sorted from blood. Every receptor here comes from a man between 25 and 39 years old in good health. Both conserved end residues are part of each CDR3.

J gene | V gene | CDR3 protein
TRBJ2-1 | TRBV28 | CASSFRAGSYNEQFF
TRBJ2-1 | TRBV2 | CASGTSFYEQFF
TRBJ1-2 | TRBV9 | CASSTQTGAIYGYTF
TRBJ2-5 | TRBV11-1 | CASSLAWGRGETQYF
TRBJ2-5 | TRBV10-1 | CASSEFRGNSETQYF
TRBJ2-3 | TRBV18 | CASSPNRNGVGADTQYF
TRBJ2-1 | TRBV18 | CASSPKGQGAEQFF
TRBJ2-5 | TRBV18 | CASSPPKARATPQETQYF
TRBJ1-3 | TRBV5-6 | CASSPGVNSGNTIYF
TRBJ2-3 | TRBV4-3 | CASSQGAGAADTQYF
TRBJ2-1 | TRBV28 | CASRRWDEQFF
TRBJ1-1 | TRBV5-4 | CASSHTGQGATEAFF
TRBJ1-2 | TRBV4-3 | CASSQEYRVYGYTF
TRBJ2-2 | TRBV5-1 | CASSLHRENTGELFF
TRBJ1-2 | TRBV18 | CASSSSTGLVDGYTF
TRBJ2-1 | TRBV14 | CASSQGMRAGGLRPNEQFF
TRBJ1-1 | TRBV5-1 | CASSLASMNTEAFF
TRBJ1-1 | TRBV4-1 | CASSQGGRGMNTEAFF
TRBJ2-5 | TRBV5-1 | CASSSPRETQYF
TRBJ2-3 | TRBV19 | CASSLLAVALVDTQYF
TRBJ1-5 | TRBV28 | CASSLFGTGNSNQPQHF
TRBJ2-3 | TRBV5-1 | CASSAGPGRGTDTQYF
TRBJ1-1 | TRBV20-1 | CSTPVRTEAFF
TRBJ2-1 | TRBV5-1 | CASSLVPAESYNEQFF
TRBJ1-3 | TRBV6-5 | CASRSRDRGNTIYF
TRBJ2-5 | TRBV5-4 | CASSPELFRDRGPETQYF
TRBJ1-1 | TRBV18 | CASSPEGRNTEAFF
TRBJ2-3 | TRBV27 | CASSRTSGRAGDTQYF
TRBJ1-2 | TRBV29-1 | CSAGGLGGYTF